This TCR beta chain was retrieved from a study of shared clonotypes between healthy human individuals. For every subset, genomic DNA was evenly distributed across several immunoSEQ plates. Assay used: immunoSEQ multiplex PCR; TCRdb lists only in-frame clones, some missing. The repertoire holds 400,000 to 600,000 clones, with approximately 79% as singletons. This CDR3 has 14 amino acids. The germline CDR1 and CDR2 sequences are SGDLS and YYNGEE. The ends were cut back, 0 bases at V and 4 bases at J, with 8 bases in the middle. This clonotype originated in a woman aged 40 to 55 in good health. Some clones in this sample may be carry-over from other donors' samples. The rearrangement uses TRBV9 and TRBJ1-3; D remains ambiguous. Specimen: PBMCs. The DNA for the CDR3 is TGTGCCAGCAGCGTAGGCGGGCTGGGAAACACCATATATTTT. Translation gives CASSVGGLGNTIYF.